What follows are 23 T cell receptor beta chains derived from one specimen sequenced in a study of technical replicates of blood from several donors. Some clones are missing from TCRdb's copy, which holds only in-frame ones; the method was immunoSEQ multiplex PCR. The sample carries tens of thousands of clones, about 95% recorded once. Material for sequencing was T cells isolated from PBMCs. These receptors were obtained from a human donor in good health.

The chain joins TRBV19 to TRBJ1-2; TRBD1 might be the D (6 bases). CDR1 is LNHDA, CDR2 SQIVND, per germline (reference sequence). Trimming left V 5 bases short and J 3 bases short, with 16 bases between. The CDR3 is 15 residues long. The CDR3 DNA follows: TGTGCCAGTAGTGCGTTACAGGGATCGGACTATGGCTACACCTTC. Encoded protein: CASSALQGSDYGYTF.

The chain combines TRBV9 with TRBJ1-1; D ambiguous. Germline CDR1 reads SGDLS; CDR2 reads YYNGEE. This CDR3 is 14 amino acids long. With 0 bases removed from V and 1 base from J, the gap between germline ends came to 7 bases. The CDR3 DNA is TGTGCCAGCAGCGTAGACTACGGGAACACTGAAGCTTTCTTT. Its protein is CASSVDYGNTEAFF. Variable domain in full (rest from reference TRBV9 and TRBJ1-1): DSGVTQTPKHLITATGQRVTLRCSPRSGDLSVYWYQQSLDQGLQFLIQYYNGEERAKGNILERFSAQQFPDLHSELNLSSLELGDSALYFCASSVDYGNTEAFFGQGTRLTVV.

As regards this clone: Likely a read error: the CDR3 ends without its conserved phenylalanine or tryptophan. The DNA is omitted, as the CDR3 cannot be located on it reliably, and the CDR3 follows TCRdb's listing. The J gene is TRBJ1-1, the V gene TRBV5-6; TRBD1 is the table's D call and was not checked against the DNA. Counting both end residues, the CDR3 totals 13 amino acids. Germline V gene sequence: CDR1 SGHDT, CDR2 YYEEEE. CDR3: CASSLTHRYKLSL.

This chain joins TRBV4-2 and TRBJ2-7, with D possibly being TRBD1 (5 bases). The germline V and J ends were trimmed by 4 bases and 2 bases, with 12 bases remaining between them. CDR1 is LGHNA, CDR2 YNFKEQ, per germline. The CDR3 is 14 amino acids. The DNA of the CDR3 is TGTGCCAGCAGCCCCAGCCAGGGTACCTACGAGCAGTACTTC. Translation gives CASSPSQGTYEQYF.

The chain employs TRBV18 and TRBJ1-4; no clear D. The V end was cut by 6 bases, the J end by 0 bases, with 11 bases between. Germline values: CDR1 KGHSH, CDR2 LQKENI. The CDR3 runs 15 residues. CDR3 DNA sequence: TGTGCCAGCTCCCCTCTTAGTGCAACTAATGAAAAACTGTTTTTT. This encodes CASSPLSATNEKLFF.

CDR3 DNA sequence: TGTGCCAGCAAAGGGACTCAAAATGAGCAGTTCTTC. As protein: CASKGTQNEQFF. The rearrangement joins TRBV19 to TRBJ2-1; tentative D call: TRBD2 (6 bases). V was shortened by 9 bases and J by 7 bases, with 13 bases between the two germline ends. The CDR3 is made up of 12 amino acids. From germline, CDR1 is LNHDA and CDR2 SQIVND (reference sequence).

The chain has TRBV5-1 and TRBJ1-1; TRBD1 aligns across 8 bases. V was pared by 2 bases and J by 0 bases, with 0 bases of the junction left unmatched. Germline V gene sequence: CDR1 SGHRS, CDR2 YFSETQ. The CDR3 is 14 amino acids. The CDR3 sequence: CASSLQGVNTEAFF. In DNA form, the CDR3 reads TGCGCCAGCAGCTTACAGGGGGTGAACACTGAAGCTTTCTTT.

V is TRBV29-1 and J is TRBJ1-1; tentative D call: TRBD1 (6 bases). The germline V gene has CDR1 SQVTM and CDR2 ANQGSEA. The V end lost 7 bases, the J end lost 2 bases, and 14 bases lay between the germline ends. This CDR3 comprises 13 residues. The CDR3 protein is CSALGQTNTEAFF. The CDR3 DNA reads as TGCAGCGCTTTAGGACAGACAAACACTGAAGCTTTCTTT.

The chain recombines TRBV5-1 with TRBJ1-6; the match to TRBD1 covers 9 bases. Germline values: CDR1 SGHRS, CDR2 YFSETQ. J was trimmed by 10 bases and V by 7 bases; bases with no gene match: 12. CDR3 length: 15 residues. The CDR3 coding sequence is TGCGCCAGCGGTGCCACAGGGGGCTTAGCCTCACCCCTCCACTTT. It specifies CASGATGGLASPLHF.

DNA for the CDR3: TGTGCCAGTAGTATTTGGAACCCAGGACTAGCGGGAAGCAACAATGAGCAGTTCTTC. Translation gives CASSIWNPGLAGSNNEQFF. The chain is built from TRBV19 and TRBJ2-1; 12 bases align to TRBD2. This CDR3 is 19 amino acids long. CDR1 and CDR2 (germline): LNHDA, SQIVND (reference sequence). The V and J ends lost 3 bases and 5 bases, in that order; junction bases with no gene match: 14.

The J gene is TRBJ1-4, the V gene TRBV29-1, with D maybe TRBD1 (5 bases). Germline values: CDR1 SQVTM, CDR2 ANQGSEA. Trimming left V 7 bases short and J 7 bases short, with 13 bases between. This CDR3 contains 12 residues. CDR3 nucleotide sequence: TGCAGCGCCCCCTTCGGGGGTGAAAAACTGTTTTTT. Its translation is CSAPFGGEKLFF.

V and J are TRBV9 and TRBJ2-6; 11 bases are shared with TRBD2. There are 20 residues in the CDR3. V was pared by 4 bases and J by 0 bases, with 12 bases of the junction left unmatched. Germline V gene data show CDR1 as SGDLS and CDR2 as YYNGEE. The CDR3 protein is CASSIPSGRTYISGANVLTF. Written as DNA, the CDR3 is TGTGCCAGCAGCATCCCTAGCGGGAGGACTTATATCTCTGGGGCCAACGTCCTGACTTTC.

This chain connects TRBV4-3 to TRBJ2-7; no clear D gene. V shed 0 bases and J shed 0 bases, with 12 bases lying between them. Germline V gives CDR1 LGHNA, CDR2 YSLEER. The CDR3 spans 16 residues. CDR3 nucleotides: TGCGCCAGCAGCCAAGAACGGGTCGGCTACTCCTACGAGCAGTACTTC. Its protein is CASSQERVGYSYEQYF.

V and J are TRBV19 and TRBJ1-2; D is unclear. The CDR3 covers 14 residues. V shed 2 bases and J shed 1 base, with 8 bases lying between them. Germline V gene data show CDR1 as LNHDA and CDR2 as SQIVND (reference sequence). The chain's CDR3 is CASSISGDNYGYTF. CDR3 DNA: TGTGCCAGTAGTATATCCGGGGATAACTATGGCTACACCTTC.

The rearrangement joins TRBV28 to TRBJ1-5, with D perhaps TRBD1 (5 bases). The CDR3 consists of 17 residues. The germline V and J ends were trimmed by 0 bases and 5 bases, with 17 bases remaining between them. The V gene's germline CDR1 is MDHEN and CDR2 SYDVKM. In DNA, the CDR3 is TGTGCCAGCAGTTTATGGGGAATTGGGGAGGGGTATCAGCCCCAGCATTTT. Translated: CASSLWGIGEGYQPQHF.

The V gene is TRBV4-2, the J gene TRBJ2-7; D ambiguous. Germline loops: CDR1 LGHNA, CDR2 YNFKEQ. This CDR3 is built from 13 residues. V lost 0 bases and J 3 bases, leaving 6 bases between the germline ends. CDR3 loop: CASSQDLSYEQYF. The CDR3 coding sequence is TGTGCCAGCAGCCAAGATCTAAGCTACGAGCAGTACTTC.

The chain couples TRBV28 to TRBJ1-3; TRBD1 is a possible D gene (5 bases). The CDR3 loop spans 14 amino acids. Germline assignment: CDR1 MDHEN and CDR2 SYDVKM. V was shortened by 3 bases and J by 7 bases, with 13 bases between the two germline ends. The CDR3 DNA reads TGTGCCAGCAGTTTGGCCAGGGAACTTAACACCATATATTTT. Translation: CASSLARELNTIYF.

The V and J genes are TRBV2 and TRBJ2-5; weak D call: TRBD2 (7 bases). This CDR3 is built from 18 residues. V lost 5 bases to trimming and J lost 2 bases, with 24 bases between them. Looked up from germline, CDR1 is SNHLY and CDR2 is FYNNEI. This CDR3 reads CASSRTGFTAGAQETQYF. The DNA for the CDR3 is TGTGCCAGCAGTAGGACCGGTTTTACCGCGGGGGCTCAAGAGACCCAGTACTTC.

J is TRBJ2-5 and V is TRBV2; D is possibly TRBD1 (7 bases). Looked up from germline, CDR1 is SNHLY and CDR2 is FYNNEI. V was clipped by 6 bases and J by 5 bases, with 13 bases between them. The CDR3 contains 13 residues. CDR3 sequence reads: CASRQGRQETQYF. Here the CDR3 DNA reads TGTGCCAGCAGACAGGGGAGGCAGGAGACCCAGTACTTC.

The rearrangement links TRBV7-3 to TRBJ1-1; D unclear. Germline lookup yields CDR1 SGHTA and CDR2 FQGTGA. Trimming left V 2 bases short and J 1 base short, with 11 bases between. This CDR3 is built from 15 residues. The CDR3 coding sequence is TGTGCCAGCAGCTTATATGGCCCAGGGAACACTGAAGCTTTCTTT. Its translation: CASSLYGPGNTEAFF.

This chain uses TRBV19 with TRBJ1-1, with 9 bases aligning to TRBD1. CDR1 is LNHDA, CDR2 SQIVND, per germline (reference sequence). The J segment lost 0 bases and the V segment lost 2 bases, leaving 13 bases of the junction unmatched. The CDR3 contains 19 residues. CDR3 in amino acids: CASSINLKTGGIVNTEAFF. DNA of the CDR3: TGTGCCAGTAGTATAAATCTTAAGACAGGGGGAATAGTGAACACTGAAGCTTTCTTT.

V gene TRBV18 combines with J gene TRBJ2-2, with unresolved D. The CDR3 spans 15 residues. CDR1 KGHSH and CDR2 LQKENI come from the germline V gene. The V and J ends lost 0 bases and 0 bases respectively, with 5 bases between them. The CDR3 reads CASSPPSANTGELFF. The DNA of the CDR3 is TGTGCCAGCTCACCACCGAGCGCGAACACCGGGGAGCTGTTTTTT.

The V gene is TRBV28, the J gene TRBJ2-4; TRBD2 matches at 14 bases. V was clipped by 6 bases and J by 9 bases; unmatched bases: 10. Germline CDR1 reads MDHEN; CDR2 reads SYDVKM. This CDR3 contains 16 residues. Here the CDR3 reads CASRWSGTSGRSIQYF. CDR3 sequence (DNA): TGTGCCAGCAGGTGGTCCGGGACTAGCGGGAGAAGCATTCAGTACTTC.